This TCR beta chain was sequenced for a study of CD4 T cells in relation to SARS-CoV-2 and coronaviruses. TCRdb's table, derived via immunoSEQ multiplex PCR, lists solely in-frame clones and lacks some. Here the sample spans roughly 20,000 clones, around two thirds being singletons. Unexposed donor CD4+ T cells date from about 2011-2018, before the COVID-19 pandemic. The cells were cultured for 10 days before CD4+ T cells were isolated. The V and J ends lost 3 bases and 0 bases respectively, with 12 bases between them. CDR3 length equals 15 residues. Germline V gene data show CDR1 as LNHDA and CDR2 as SQIVND (reference sequence). In regard to this clone: The antigen is unknown.

The clonotype was recovered from a human donor in good health. The chain combines TRBV19 with TRBJ2-7, with TRBD2 as a possible D gene (6 bases). Material: CD4+ T cells from PBMCs, cultured in vitro. CDR3 in amino acids: CASSIPGLNSYEQYF. As DNA, the CDR3 is TGTGCCAGTAGTATCCCGGGACTGAACTCCTACGAGCAGTACTTC.